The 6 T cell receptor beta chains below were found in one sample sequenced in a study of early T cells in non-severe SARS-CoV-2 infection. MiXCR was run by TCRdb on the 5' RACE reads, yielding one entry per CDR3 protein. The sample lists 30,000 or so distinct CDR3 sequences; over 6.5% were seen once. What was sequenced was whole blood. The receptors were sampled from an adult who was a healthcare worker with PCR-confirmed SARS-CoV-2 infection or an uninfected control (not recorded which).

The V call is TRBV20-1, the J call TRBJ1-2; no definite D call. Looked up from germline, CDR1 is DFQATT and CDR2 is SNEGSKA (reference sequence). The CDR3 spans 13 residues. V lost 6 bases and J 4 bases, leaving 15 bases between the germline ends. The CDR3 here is CSARPSETYGYTF. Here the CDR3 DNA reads TGCAGTGCCAGACCCTCTGAAACCTATGGCTACACCTTC.

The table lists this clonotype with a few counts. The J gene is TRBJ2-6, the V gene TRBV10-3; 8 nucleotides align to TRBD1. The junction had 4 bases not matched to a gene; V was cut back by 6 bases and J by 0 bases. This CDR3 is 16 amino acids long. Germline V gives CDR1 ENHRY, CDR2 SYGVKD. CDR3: CAISRTGSSGANVLTF. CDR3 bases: TGTGCCATCAGCCGGACAGGGTCCTCTGGGGCCAACGTCCTGACTTTC.

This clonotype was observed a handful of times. CDR3 loop: CSARLAGEYEQYF. The CDR3 nucleotides read TGCAGTGCTAGACTAGCGGGTGAATACGAGCAGTACTTC. V gene TRBV20-1 combines with J gene TRBJ2-7; TRBD2 aligns across 8 bases. The V gene end was trimmed by 2 bases and the J gene end by 4 bases; junction bases not matched to a gene: 4. CDR1 is DFQATT, CDR2 SNEGSKA, per germline (reference sequence). This CDR3 comprises 13 residues.

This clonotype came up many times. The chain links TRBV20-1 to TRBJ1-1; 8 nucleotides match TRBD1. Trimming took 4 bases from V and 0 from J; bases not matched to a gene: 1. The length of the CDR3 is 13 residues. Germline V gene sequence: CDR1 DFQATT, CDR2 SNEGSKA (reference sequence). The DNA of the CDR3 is TGCAGTGCTAAGGGACAGGTGAACACTGAAGCTTTCTTT. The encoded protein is CSAKGQVNTEAFF.

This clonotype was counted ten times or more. CDR3 DNA sequence: TGCAGTGCTAGATTACCCTGGAGCTCCTACAATGAGCAGTTCTTC. Its protein is CSARLPWSSYNEQFF. This rearrangement joins TRBV20-1 to TRBJ2-1; D gene uncertain. Germline CDR1 DFQATT, CDR2 SNEGSKA (reference sequence). The CDR3 totals 15 residues. V lost 2 bases and J lost 0, with 11 bases in between.

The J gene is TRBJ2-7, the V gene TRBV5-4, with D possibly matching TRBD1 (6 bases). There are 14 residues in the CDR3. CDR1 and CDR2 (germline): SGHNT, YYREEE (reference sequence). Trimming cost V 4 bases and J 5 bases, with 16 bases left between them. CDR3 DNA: TGTGCCAGCAGCCCGACAGGATCGTTTAACGAGCAGTACTTC. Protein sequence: CASSPTGSFNEQYF.